This T cell receptor beta chain came from a study of blood T cells in healthy people across ages. This clonotype was observed at least ten times. Alongside a J-beta primer mix, a sample-barcoded 5' primer served in a second PCR lasting about 7 to 12 cycles. One entry per CDR3 protein results from TCRdb running MiXCR on the 5' RACE reads. In the table there are hundreds of thousands of distinct CDR3 sequences, around 50% of which are singletons. The sample was blood. This TCR derives from a man older than 75 in good health.

CDR3 nucleotides: TGTGCCAGCAACAGGGACTCCGATTCACCCCTCCACTTT. Protein sequence: CASNRDSDSPLHF. The gene calls are TRBV7-2 and TRBJ1-6, with a tentative D call TRBD1 (6 bases). The CDR3 runs to 13 residues. V lost 7 bases and J lost 8, with 12 bases in between. Germline loops: CDR1 SGHTA, CDR2 FQGNSA.